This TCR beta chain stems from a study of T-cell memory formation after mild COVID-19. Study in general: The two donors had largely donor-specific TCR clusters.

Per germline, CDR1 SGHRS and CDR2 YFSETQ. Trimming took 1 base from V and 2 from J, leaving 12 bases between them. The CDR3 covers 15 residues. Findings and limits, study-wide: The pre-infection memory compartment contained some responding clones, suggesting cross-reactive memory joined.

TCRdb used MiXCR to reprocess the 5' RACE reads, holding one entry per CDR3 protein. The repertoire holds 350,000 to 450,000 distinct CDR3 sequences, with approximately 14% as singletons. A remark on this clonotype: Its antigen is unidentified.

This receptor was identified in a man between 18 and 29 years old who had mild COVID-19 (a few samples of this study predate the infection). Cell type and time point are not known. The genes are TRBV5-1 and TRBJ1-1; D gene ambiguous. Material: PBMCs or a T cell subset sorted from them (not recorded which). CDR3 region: CASSLNVQTNTEAFF. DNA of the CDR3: TGCGCCAGCAGCTTGAATGTACAGACAAACACTGAAGCTTTCTTT.